These 20 T cell receptor beta chains were all obtained from the same sample, sequenced in a study of spatial heterogeneity in lung cancer. The time point here: sample taken at primary tumor resection. Each CDR3 protein is one row after TCRdb ran MiXCR on the 5' RACE reads. The sample holds tens of thousands of distinct CDR3 sequences, approximately 7% seen once. Here the sequenced sample was PBMCs, taken at surgery. Receptors originate from a male donor with early-stage non-small cell lung cancer.

This clonotype was seen ten or more times. V is TRBV7-9 and J is TRBJ2-5; no reliable D call. The CDR3 sequence is 12 residues long. CDR1 and CDR2 (germline): SEHNR, FQNEAQ (reference sequence). Trimming took 2 bases from V and 1 from J, leaving 2 bases between them. The CDR3 reads CASSLTQETQYF. The DNA of the CDR3 is TGTGCCAGCAGCTTAACCCAAGAGACCCAGTACTTC.

V and J are TRBV7-2 and TRBJ2-7; 7 nucleotides align to TRBD1. The length of the CDR3 is 15 residues. V was pared by 1 base and J by 6 bases, with 9 bases of the junction left unmatched. Germline V gene sequence: CDR1 SGHTA, CDR2 FQGNSA. The CDR3 DNA follows: TGTGCCAGCAGCTTAGATATAAACAGGGGACGCGAGCAGTACTTC. It codes for CASSLDINRGREQYF.

This clonotype was seen at least ten times. The chain carries TRBV20-1 and TRBJ2-3, with 9 bases matching TRBD2. The CDR3 has 16 amino acids. In germline, CDR1 is DFQATT, CDR2 SNEGSKA (reference sequence). The ends lost 0 bases at V and 6 bases at J; junction bases unmatched: 10. The CDR3 sequence: CSARDQTSGFKDTQYF. In DNA form, the CDR3 reads TGCAGTGCTAGAGATCAAACTAGCGGGTTCAAGGATACGCAGTATTTT.

This clonotype was seen repeatedly, ten times or more. V usage is TRBV9 and J usage is TRBJ1-3; D possibly corresponds to TRBD1 (5 bases). Germline V gives CDR1 SGDLS, CDR2 YYNGEE. The CDR3 totals 15 residues. Trimming took 0 bases from V and 0 from J, leaving 7 bases between them. CDR3 loop: CASSVAGISGNTIYF. The DNA of the CDR3 is TGTGCCAGCAGCGTAGCAGGGATCTCTGGAAACACCATATATTTT. The whole variable domain, filled in from reference TRBV9 and TRBJ1-3, reads DSGVTQTPKHLITATGQRVTLRCSPRSGDLSVYWYQQSLDQGLQFLIQYYNGEERAKGNILERFSAQQFPDLHSELNLSSLELGDSALYFCASSVAGISGNTIYFGEGSWLTVV.

The table lists this clonotype with many counts. This chain's CDR3 is CASRGQGAYQETQYF. DNA of the CDR3: TGTGCCAGCAGGGGACAGGGGGCCTACCAAGAGACCCAGTACTTC. The rearrangement uses TRBV11-1 and TRBJ2-5, with 12 positions matching TRBD1. Unmatched junction bases numbered 2, after V lost 6 bases and J lost 0 bases. The germline gives CDR1 SGHAT, CDR2 FQDESV (reference sequence). The CDR3 covers 15 residues.

This clonotype is medium-sized within its sample. The rearrangement joins TRBV9 to TRBJ2-6; 7 bases map to TRBD2. This CDR3 has 14 amino acids. V was pared by 8 bases and J by 0 bases, with 2 bases of the junction left unmatched. Germline values: CDR1 SGDLS, CDR2 YYNGEE. CDR3 nucleotide sequence: TGTGCCAGTGGCGGGGGCTCTGGGGCCAACGTCCTGACTTTC. Its protein is CASGGGSGANVLTF.

Judged by abundance, this clonotype is medium-sized. The rearrangement links TRBV28 to TRBJ1-1, with D perhaps TRBD1 (6 bases). V was trimmed by 7 bases and J by 0 bases, leaving 12 bases between them. This CDR3 contains 14 residues. Germline lookup yields CDR1 MDHEN and CDR2 SYDVKM. The CDR3 DNA reads TGTGCCAGCACCCCCGGGGGCCTGAACACTGAAGCTTTCTTT. It translates to CASTPGGLNTEAFF. The full variable domain, with the rest looked up from reference TRBV28 and TRBJ1-1, is DVKVTQSSRYLVKRTGEKVFLECVQDMDHENMFWYRQDPGLGLRLIYFSYDVKMKEKGDIPEGYSVSREKKERFSLILESASTNQTSMYLCASTPGGLNTEAFFGQGTRLTVV.

This clonotype has at least ten counts. The DNA of the CDR3 is TGCGCCAGCAGCTTTGCTGGGACAGGAGCAAATGAGCAGTTCTTC. Protein: CASSFAGTGANEQFF. The V call is TRBV5-1, the J call TRBJ2-1, with 8 bases lining up with TRBD1. The V gene's germline CDR1 is SGHRS and CDR2 YFSETQ. The CDR3 loop spans 15 amino acids. J gave up 7 bases and V 2 bases, and 8 bases lay outside the gene matches. Full variable domain (rest looked up from reference TRBV5-1 and TRBJ2-1): KAGVTQTPRYLIKTRGQQVTLSCSPISGHRSVSWYQQTPGQGLQFLFEYFSETQRNKGNFPGRFSGRQFSNSRSEMNVSTLELGDSALYLCASSFAGTGANEQFFGPGTRLTVL.

This clonotype was observed many times. V usage is TRBV5-1 and J usage is TRBJ2-1; 9 nucleotides align to TRBD2. The length of the CDR3 is 14 residues. Losses at the gene ends were 9 bases for V and 0 bases for J; bases not matched to a gene: 4. Germline V gives CDR1 SGHRS, CDR2 YFSETQ. The CDR3 coding sequence is TGCGCCACTAGCGGGGTAGCCTCCTACAATGAGCAGTTCTTC. It encodes CATSGVASYNEQFF.

At least ten counts were recorded for this clonotype. The chain combines TRBV9 with TRBJ2-3; TRBD2 matches at 13 bases. CDR1 SGDLS and CDR2 YYNGEE come from the germline V gene. This CDR3 is built from 17 residues. V dropped 4 bases and J dropped 4; count of bases not matched to a gene: 9. CDR3 DNA: TGTGCCAGCAGCCAGACTAGCGGGGGGTTGGGCTCAGATACGCAGTATTTT. This codes for CASSQTSGGLGSDTQYF.

This clonotype occurred a few times. The CDR3 spells CSARTRGNTGELFF. In DNA, the CDR3 is TGCAGTGCCCGGACTAGGGGGAACACCGGGGAGCTGTTTTTT. The chain links TRBV20-1 to TRBJ2-2; 7 bases agree with TRBD2. The junction had 5 bases not matched to a gene; V was cut back by 6 bases and J by 1 base. Germline CDR1 reads DFQATT; CDR2 reads SNEGSKA (reference sequence). The CDR3 runs to 14 residues.

This clonotype was detected many times. This chain joins TRBV27 and TRBJ2-1; 9 bases fit TRBD1. Germline V gene sequence: CDR1 MNHEY, CDR2 SMNVEV (reference sequence). The J segment lost 1 base and the V segment lost 5 bases, leaving 9 bases of the junction unmatched. The CDR3 has 17 residues. The chain's CDR3 is CASSPPAGTGSYNEQFF. The CDR3 DNA is TGTGCCAGCAGTCCCCCGGCCGGGACAGGGTCCTACAATGAGCAGTTCTTC.

In nucleotides, the CDR3 is TGCAGTGCTAGCCTAGTGGCAAATGAGCAGTTCTTC. Translated, it gives CSASLVANEQFF. The chain links TRBV20-1 to TRBJ2-1; D not resolved. Trimming took 3 bases from V and 7 from J, leaving 10 bases between them. The CDR3 covers 12 residues. Looked up from germline, CDR1 is DFQATT and CDR2 is SNEGSKA (reference sequence).

The rearrangement joins TRBV9 to TRBJ2-6; D is unclear. CDR1 is SGDLS, CDR2 YYNGEE, per germline. The germline V and J ends were trimmed by 0 bases and 1 base, with 2 bases remaining between them. The CDR3 has 14 amino acids. The CDR3 protein is CASSVVSGANVLTF. The CDR3 DNA reads as TGTGCCAGCAGCGTAGTGTCTGGGGCCAACGTCCTGACTTTC.

This clonotype was found a few times. The chain uses TRBV7-8 and TRBJ2-3, with 9 bases matching TRBD1. J lost 4 bases, V lost 5 bases, and 7 bases had no gene match. The germline V gene encodes CDR1 SGHVS and CDR2 FQNEAQ. The CDR3 consists of 15 residues. CDR3 in amino acids: CASSASGTGPDTQYF. For the CDR3, the DNA is TGTGCCAGCAGCGCTTCCGGGACAGGGCCAGATACGCAGTATTTT.

This clonotype was counted at least ten times. This chain connects TRBV28 to TRBJ1-2; 10 bases are shared with TRBD1. The V and J ends lost 4 bases and 4 bases, in that order; junction bases with no gene match: 3. Germline values: CDR1 MDHEN, CDR2 SYDVKM. This CDR3 has 14 amino acids. This CDR3 reads CASSYRDRGYGYTF. DNA of the CDR3: TGTGCCAGCAGTTACCGGGACAGGGGCTATGGCTACACCTTC.

This clonotype has ten or more counts. The gene calls are TRBV2 and TRBJ2-1; D ambiguous. V lost 4 bases to trimming and J lost 6 bases, with 13 bases between them. This CDR3 is 14 amino acids long. Per the germline V gene, CDR1 is SNHLY and CDR2 is FYNNEI. CDR3 sequence reads: CASSVIRMSNEQFF. CDR3 nucleotide sequence: TGTGCCAGCAGTGTAATCCGGATGTCCAATGAGCAGTTCTTC. The full variable domain, completed using reference TRBV2 and TRBJ2-1, is EPEVTQTPSHQVTQMGQEVILRCVPISNHLYFYWYRQILGQKVEFLVSFYNNEISEKSEIFDDQFSVERPDGSNFTLKIRSTKLEDSAMYFCASSVIRMSNEQFFGPGTRLTVL.

In its sample, this clonotype was seen a few times. This chain joins TRBV5-1 and TRBJ1-1; D gene ambiguous. The V end lost 1 base, the J end lost 0 bases, and 7 bases lay between the germline ends. From germline, CDR1 is SGHRS and CDR2 YFSETQ. The length of the CDR3 is 14 residues. The CDR3 protein is CASSLRQMNTEAFF. CDR3 nucleotide sequence: TGCGCCAGCAGCTTGCGGCAGATGAACACTGAAGCTTTCTTT. Full variable domain (missing parts from reference TRBV5-1 and TRBJ1-1): KAGVTQTPRYLIKTRGQQVTLSCSPISGHRSVSWYQQTPGQGLQFLFEYFSETQRNKGNFPGRFSGRQFSNSRSEMNVSTLELGDSALYLCASSLRQMNTEAFFGQGTRLTVV.

There are many counts of this clonotype. The chain has TRBV25-1 and TRBJ1-4, with D hard to call. The V end was cut by 5 bases, the J end by 8 bases, with 12 bases between. Germline CDR1 reads MGHDK; CDR2 reads SYGVNS. The length of the CDR3 is 13 residues. CDR3 bases: TGTGCCAGCAGTTCCGGGCGGCGGGAAAAACTGTTTTTT. It is translated as CASSSGRREKLFF.

A few counts support this clonotype. The V gene is TRBV19, the J gene TRBJ2-1, with D perhaps TRBD1 or TRBD2 (5 bases each). This CDR3 contains 13 residues. Germline V gene sequence: CDR1 LNHDA, CDR2 SQIVND (reference sequence). Trimming stripped 6 bases from V and 8 bases from J, with 14 bases between. The CDR3 bases are TGTGCCAGTAGGGAGGCAGGGAGTCATGAGCAGTTCTTC. This gives the protein CASREAGSHEQFF.